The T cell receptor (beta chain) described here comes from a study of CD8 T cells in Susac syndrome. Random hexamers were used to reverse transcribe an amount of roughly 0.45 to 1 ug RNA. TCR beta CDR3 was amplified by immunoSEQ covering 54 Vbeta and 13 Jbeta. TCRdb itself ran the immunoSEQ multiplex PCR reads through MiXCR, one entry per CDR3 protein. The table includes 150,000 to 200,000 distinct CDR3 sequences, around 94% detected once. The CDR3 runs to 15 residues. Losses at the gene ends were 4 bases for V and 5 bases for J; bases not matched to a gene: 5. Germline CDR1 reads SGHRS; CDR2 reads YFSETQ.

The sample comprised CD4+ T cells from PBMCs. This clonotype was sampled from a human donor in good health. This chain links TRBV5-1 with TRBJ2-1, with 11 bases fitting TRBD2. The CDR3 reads CASSQGGLADNEQFF. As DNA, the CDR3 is TGCGCCAGCAGCCAAGGGGGACTAGCGGACAATGAGCAGTTCTTC.